Detailed here is one T cell receptor (beta chain). Its antigen is unidentified. V was pared by 0 bases and J by 4 bases, with 10 bases between. Germline CDR1 reads SGHRS; CDR2 reads YFSETQ. This CDR3 is built from 14 residues. This specimen comes from a study of cytomegalovirus exposure and HLA in healthy donors. Across the whole study: Unique TCR beta sequences numbering some 120 million came from approximately 180 million T cells in an earlier analysis. Points from the study as a whole: Immune exposure information comprised only CMV serostatus. A previous analysis found most TCR beta V segments productive roughly 87% or roughly 30% of the time.

Amplification used 60 Vbeta primers and 13 Jbeta primers. TCRdb's table, derived via immunoSEQ multiplex PCR, lists solely in-frame clones and lacks some. This sample carries about 67,000 clones, with approximately 15% going to the ten biggest clones. The source of this sequence is a boy between 10 and 17 years old in good health and CMV-seronegative. V is TRBV5-1 and J is TRBJ2-5; perhaps TRBD2 as D (5 bases). Sequenced input: PBMCs. The CDR3 spells CASSLGAEGETQYF. CDR3 in DNA: TGCGCCAGCAGCTTGGGGGCCGAGGGAGAGACCCAGTACTTC.